This TCR beta chain was obtained from a study of cytomegalovirus exposure and HLA in healthy donors. Regarding the study as a whole: Specific recognition of CMV antigens was confirmed in vitro for a few chains (all CMV-associated).

The V end lost 0 bases, the J end lost 5 bases, and 20 bases lay between the germline ends. The CDR3 spans 18 residues. Germline lookup yields CDR1 LGHNA and CDR2 YSLEER. Amplification used 60 Vbeta primers and 13 Jbeta primers. The repertoire was sequenced with immunoSEQ multiplex PCR; TCRdb's copy has only in-frame clones and lacks some. The sample has about 130,000 clones, under 85% seen once; the top ten hold about 4%. Of note for this clone: Its antigen is currently unknown.

The rearrangement uses TRBV4-3 and TRBJ2-1, with D possibly matching TRBD2 (5 bases). Specimen: PBMCs. This clonotype originated in a woman in her 50s in good health and CMV-seropositive. The CDR3 sequence is CASSQDLGGLRVDNEQFF. The CDR3 DNA sequence: TGCGCCAGCAGCCAAGATCTAGGAGGTTTGAGAGTCGACAATGAGCAGTTCTTC.